This TCR beta chain derives from a study of T cells in Graves' hyperthyroidism and ophthalmopathy. Ten or more counts support this clonotype. What it binds is unknown. Study findings and constraints: Appearing also in blood were most of the thyroid clonotypes expanded above 0.001.

Germline loops: CDR1 MGHRA, CDR2 YSYEKL. CDR3 length: 13 residues. V was cut by 7 bases and J by 0 bases, with 9 bases left in between. Hyperthyroidism patients were newly diagnosed, had disease duration under 2 months, and were aged 18 to 65 years. Fresh peripheral blood, around 11 ml of it, supplied the PBMCs. RNA transcripts were the template for amplifying TCR beta CDR3 regions. First-round RT-PCR targeting the TCR CDR3 was performed with the HTBI primer set. Using its own MiXCR run on the multiplex PCR reads, TCRdb lists one record per CDR3 protein. The table lists roughly 380,000 distinct CDR3 sequences, roughly 14% of them singletons.

Sequenced material: blood. This chain links TRBV4-1 with TRBJ1-1; D call uncertain. This TCR was recovered from a woman in her fifties or sixties with Graves' hyperthyroidism. CDR3 in amino acids: CASTMTMNTEAFF. CDR3 DNA: TGCGCCAGCACCATGACAATGAACACTGAAGCTTTCTTT.